This T cell receptor (beta chain) was sequenced in a study of shared clonotypes between healthy human individuals. The wider study: The donors, two women and three men, were aged 18 to 49.

The donors, healthy adults who were HIV-negative, had experienced no recent acute infections or vaccinations. V gave up 4 bases and J gave up 0 bases, with 13 bases separating them. Germline V gene data show CDR1 as MNHNY and CDR2 as SVGAGI (reference sequence). The CDR3 extends over 16 amino acids. The assay was immunoSEQ multiplex PCR, and TCRdb's table has in-frame clones only and misses some. The table lists 2 million to 2.5 million clones, 85% to 95% of them singletons, with 0.1% to 0.15% in the top ten. The rearrangement uses TRBV6-6 and TRBJ2-1; no definite D call. The sample taken for sequencing was naive CD4+ T cells sorted from blood. The subset: CD45RA+ positively selected. This sequence originates from a young man in good health. DNA of the CDR3: TGTGCCAGCAGTTCCCAGACACCGAGCTCCTACAATGAGCAGTTCTTC. It translates to CASSSQTPSSYNEQFF.